A single sample is the source of the 17 T cell receptor beta chains below, sequenced in a study of T-cell reconstitution after alpha-beta-depleted transplantation in children. Unique molecular identifiers were incorporated into the prepared TCRbeta library. MiXCR, applied by TCRdb to the PCR reads, yields one record per CDR3 protein. This sample has 280,000 or so distinct CDR3 sequences, with 11% found just once. Sample: peripheral blood, taken 180 days after TCRalphabeta/CD19-depleted stem cell transplant. Receptor source: a male patient aged 2 to 9 who had a stem cell transplant for chronic granulomatous disease, so the T cells may come from the graft donor.

This chain connects TRBV12-3 or TRBV12-4 to TRBJ2-5, with TRBD2 matching over 10 bases. V trimming: 8 bases; J trimming: 0 bases; junction bases outside the gene matches: 18. This CDR3 spans 19 amino acids. The CDR3 coding sequence is TGTGCCAGCTGTGACCTAGCGGGAGTCACGCCCGGGAACCAAGAGACCCAGTACTTC. Translation gives CASCDLAGVTPGNQETQYF.

In its sample, this clonotype was seen many times. The chain recombines TRBV7-6 with TRBJ1-6; 10 nucleotides agree with TRBD1. With 1 base clipped from V and 7 bases from J, the junction kept 7 bases outside the gene matches. Germline V gives CDR1 SGHVS, CDR2 FNYEAQ. The CDR3 runs to 17 residues. The CDR3 DNA is TGTGCCAGCAGCTTAGAAAGACAGGGGGCGGTAAATTCACCCCTCCACTTT. Translating gives CASSLERQGAVNSPLHF.

This clonotype was seen a few times. This rearrangement joins TRBV12-3 or TRBV12-4 to TRBJ2-1, with no clear D. The CDR3 covers 12 residues. V lost 1 base, J lost 8 bases, and 6 bases lay in between. In nucleotides, the CDR3 is TGTGCCAGCAGTTTAGAAAGCCATGAGCAGTTCTTC. Translating gives CASSLESHEQFF.

This clonotype appeared many times. The chain is built from TRBV4-3 and TRBJ2-7, with a weak D call TRBD2 (5 bases). The ends were cut back, 0 bases at V and 4 bases at J, with 13 bases in the middle. Germline V gene lookup returns CDR1 LGHNA and CDR2 YSLEER. The length of the CDR3 is 15 residues. In DNA form, the CDR3 reads TGCGCCAGCAGCCAAGAAGGAATTGGGAGTTACGAGCAGTACTTC. Protein: CASSQEGIGSYEQYF.

This clonotype has a count of ten or more. The chain has TRBV29-1 and TRBJ2-1, with a tentative D call TRBD2 (6 bases). CDR3 size: 13 residues. In germline, CDR1 is SQVTM, CDR2 ANQGSEA. CDR3 coding DNA: TGCACCACGGAGGGGAGGTTTTCGGATGAGCAGTTCTTC. Protein sequence: CTTEGRFSDEQFF.

The table lists this clonotype with many counts. This chain connects TRBV29-1 to TRBJ2-2; 13 bases match TRBD2. Germline CDR1 reads SQVTM; CDR2 reads ANQGSEA. With V trimmed by 6 bases and J by 5 bases, 12 bases remained unmatched. The CDR3 is made up of 17 amino acids. The CDR3 sequence: CSVEQGLAGRSTGELFF. CDR3 DNA sequence: TGCAGCGTGGAACAGGGACTAGCGGGAAGGAGTACCGGGGAGCTGTTTTTT.

About this clonotype itself: A read error is possible here, since a much larger clone lies one base away. J is TRBJ1-3 and V is TRBV7-8; D ambiguous. CDR1 is SGHVS, CDR2 FQNEAQ, per germline. V gave up 5 bases and J gave up 8 bases, with 10 bases separating them. The CDR3 contains 12 residues. The CDR3 bases are TGTGCCAGCAGCCTCCCTTCGGACACCATATATTTT. Its translation: CASSLPSDTIYF.

This clonotype showed up many times. The J gene is TRBJ1-1, the V gene TRBV29-1; tentatively, D is TRBD1 (5 bases). Germline V gene lookup returns CDR1 SQVTM and CDR2 ANQGSEA. V was shortened by 6 bases and J by 0 bases, with 14 bases between the two germline ends. The CDR3 consists of 14 residues. CDR3 bases: TGCAGCGTCAGGTCCCGGGGGTTGAACACTGAAGCTTTCTTT. This translates into CSVRSRGLNTEAFF.

This clonotype was detected many times. This sequence joins TRBV20-1 and TRBJ1-1; a possible D gene is TRBD1 (5 bases). This CDR3 contains 15 residues. Germline V gives CDR1 DFQATT, CDR2 SNEGSKA (reference sequence). The V gene lost 0 bases and the J gene lost 7 bases, with 18 bases spanning the gap. Here the CDR3 reads CSARETSGISDEAFF. The CDR3 DNA reads TGCAGTGCTAGAGAAACCTCAGGGATAAGTGATGAAGCTTTCTTT.

This clonotype was recorded many times. The chain uses TRBV29-1 and TRBJ2-3; D not certain. Germline CDR1 reads SQVTM; CDR2 reads ANQGSEA. The germline V and J ends were trimmed by 4 bases and 6 bases, with 11 bases remaining between them. The CDR3 runs 12 residues. DNA of the CDR3: TGCAGCGTTGGAGTTTTCGGGGATACGCAGTATTTT. Its translation is CSVGVFGDTQYF.

The gene calls are TRBV28 and TRBJ2-7; 9 positions agree with TRBD1. The CDR3 has 15 amino acids. CDR1 and CDR2 from the germline V gene are MDHEN and SYDVKM. V lost 3 bases to trimming and J lost 3 bases; unmatched junction nucleotides: 6. Here the CDR3 reads CASSFLGDRVYEQYF. In nucleotides, the CDR3 is TGTGCCAGCAGTTTTCTAGGGGACAGGGTCTACGAGCAGTACTTC.

This clonotype was detected ten times or more. This chain links TRBV12-3 or TRBV12-4 with TRBJ1-6; 7 positions agree with TRBD1. V shed 3 bases, J shed 1 base, and the junction held 3 bases outside the gene matches. The CDR3 runs 16 residues. The CDR3 nucleotides read TGTGCCAGCAGTTTTAGGGGGCGATCCTATAATTCACCCCTCCACTTT. It is translated as CASSFRGRSYNSPLHF.

Of note for this clonotype: Being one base from a much bigger clone, this may be a read error. The rearrangement joins TRBV15 to TRBJ2-7; D is unclear. The CDR3 is 13 amino acids. The V gene's germline CDR1 is LNHNV and CDR2 YYDKDF (reference sequence). V was cut by 0 bases and J by 3 bases, with 6 bases left in between. This CDR3 reads CATSRDRIYEQYF. The CDR3 DNA sequence: TGTGCCACCAGCAGAGACAGGATCTACGAGCAGTACTTC.

This clonotype has a count of ten or more. The chain combines TRBV20-1 with TRBJ2-5; D uncertain. CDR1 is DFQATT and CDR2 is SNEGSKA in the germline V gene (reference sequence). The CDR3 extends over 13 amino acids. The V end was cut by 4 bases, the J end by 4 bases, with 13 bases between. In nucleotides, the CDR3 is TGCAGTGCTAACAAGGAGATCCGAGAGACCCAGTACTTC. It translates to CSANKEIRETQYF.

This clonotype was seen ten or more times. V is TRBV12-3 or TRBV12-4 and J is TRBJ2-1; 10 nucleotides align to TRBD2. Unmatched junction bases numbered 9, after V lost 7 bases and J lost 6 bases. The CDR3 is made up of 15 amino acids. The CDR3 loop is CASISTSGPPNEQFF. CDR3 sequence (DNA): TGTGCCAGCATCTCGACTAGCGGGCCGCCCAATGAGCAGTTCTTC.

Turning to this clonotype: A read error is possible here, since a much larger clone lies one base away. Without the conserved terminal phenylalanine or tryptophan, this CDR3 likely stems from a read error. The chain combines TRBV15 with TRBJ2-3; D ambiguous. The V gene lost 5 bases and the J gene lost 5 bases, with 8 bases spanning the gap. The CDR3 is made up of 12 amino acids. Germline loops: CDR1 LNHNV, CDR2 YYDKDF (reference sequence). The CDR3 nucleotides read TGTGCCACCAGCCGTCTGGGAGATACGCAGTATTTA. Residues: CATSRLGDTQYL.

This clonotype was seen ten or more times. The rearrangement uses TRBV29-1 and TRBJ1-3; D remains unclear. This CDR3 contains 13 residues. The V end was cut by 4 bases, the J end by 0 bases, with 7 bases between. The V gene's germline CDR1 is SQVTM and CDR2 ANQGSEA. CDR3 loop: CSVVLGSGNTIYF. The CDR3 DNA reads TGCAGCGTTGTTCTCGGCTCTGGAAACACCATATATTTT.